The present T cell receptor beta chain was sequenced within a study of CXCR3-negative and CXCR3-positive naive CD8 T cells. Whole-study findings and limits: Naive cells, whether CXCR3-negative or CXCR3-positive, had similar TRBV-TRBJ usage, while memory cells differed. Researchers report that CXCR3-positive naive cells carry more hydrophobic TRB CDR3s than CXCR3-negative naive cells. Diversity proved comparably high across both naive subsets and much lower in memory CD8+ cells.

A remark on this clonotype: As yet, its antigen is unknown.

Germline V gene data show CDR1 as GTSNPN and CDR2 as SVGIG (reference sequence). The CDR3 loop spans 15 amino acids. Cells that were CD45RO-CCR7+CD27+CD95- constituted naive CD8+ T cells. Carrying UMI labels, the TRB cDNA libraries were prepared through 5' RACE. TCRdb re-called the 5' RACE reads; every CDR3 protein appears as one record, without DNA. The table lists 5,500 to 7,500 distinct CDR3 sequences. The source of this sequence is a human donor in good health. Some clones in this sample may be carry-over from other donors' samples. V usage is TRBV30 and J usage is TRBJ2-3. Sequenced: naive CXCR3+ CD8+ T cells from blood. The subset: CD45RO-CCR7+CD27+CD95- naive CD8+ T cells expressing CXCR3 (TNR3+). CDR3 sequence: CAWSALWSGTDAQYF.